Sequencing of this T cell receptor (beta chain) was carried out in a study of blood T cell repertoires in COVID-19 (dated by TCRdb to the early 2020s). The study in broad terms: The collaborator samples originated in the United States, Italy and Spain and spanned the acute and convalescent phases of COVID-19. The material from the prospective study consisted of cDNA or gDNA derived from T cells, B-cell-depleted T cells, or PBMCs. The dataset comprised deeply sampled blood TCRbeta repertoires from subjects exposed to, actively infected with, or recovered from COVID-19. The repertoires were released in a freely available public database intended as a resource for research on the immune response to SARS-CoV-2. The samples were drawn from two sources: the first 160 participants of the ongoing ImmuneRACE study, and 1,254 subjects contributed by 6 global collaborators. Sample metadata almost always included a de-identified subject ID, COVID-19 status, age in years and sex. Where available, HLA class I and class II types were taken from metadata supplied by the sample provider and were not determined by assay-based typing. Findings and caveats that apply to the study as a whole: Clinical and demographic metadata were provided uncurated, with the amount varying by source and participant.

This clone was detected once. Its specific antigen is unknown. No clone much larger than this one lies a single base away; base qualities are absent. The collaborating institutions used their own protocols to collect whole blood in K2EDTA tubes. For TCRbeta analysis, collaborator samples were shipped as frozen whole blood, as isolated PBMCs, or as DNA extracted from either sample type. TCRbeta CDR3 regions were amplified from genomic DNA by means of the immunoSEQ Assay, a bias-controlled multiplex PCR. As for how the authors treated the data: Nucleated cell counts per sample were estimated from amplification of reference gene primers within the assay. To quantify the absolute abundance of each unique TCRbeta CDR3 rearrangement, sequence reads were collapsed and filtered. For each sample, productive Simpson clonality was calculated by taking the square root of Simpson's diversity index across productive rearrangements. The table was pulled from immuneACCESS by TCRdb, which kept in-frame rearrangements only. Such tables lose some clones; where checked, under half of the loss comes from unresolved V genes, and the rest has no known cause. V, J and clone size reflect that table, while D and trimming were determined from the DNA. The sample table lists 200,000 to 300,000 clones, about 91% of them with a count of one. Roughly 1.4% of the sample is held by the ten biggest clonotypes.

V is shortened by 0 bases, J by 2 bases, and the region joining them spans 8 bases. The germline V gene provides CDR1 MNHEY and CDR2 SVGAGI. The CDR3 goes from the cysteine to the phenylalanine over 15 residues. The entry retains the CDR3 DNA only, 45 bases that are in frame from base 1. Recombination joined TRBV6-5 with TRBJ1-3; no D gene is confidently identified. The sequenced sample consisted of peripheral blood. This TCR derives from a man older than 75 with acute or convalescent COVID-19. At the DNA level, the sequence is TGTGCCAGCAGTTACTCGAGAGGGCCTGGAAACACCATATATTTT. Its protein reads: CASSYSRGPGNTIYF.